The clone carrying this T cell receptor (beta chain) was observed a few times. This record comes from a study of T cell changes during pregnancy in multiple sclerosis. This table comes from immunoSEQ multiplex PCR, and its TCRdb copy is limited to in-frame clones, with some not included. Among tens of thousands of clones listed, around nine tenths were seen once. The receptor was isolated from a female donor with multiple sclerosis, enrolled in a pregnancy study. The starting material was CD4+ T cells from peripheral blood mononuclear cells, obtained before pregnancy.

DNA for the CDR3: TGCGCCAGCAGCTTTGTCGGATCGCGCGGGGTATACAATGAGCAGTTCTTC. It yields the protein CASSFVGSRGVYNEQFF. The chain links TRBV5-1 to TRBJ2-1; possible D gene TRBD2, 6 bases. Deletions cut 2 bases from V and 4 bases from J, with 19 bases between. CDR3 length equals 17 residues. In germline, CDR1 is SGHRS, CDR2 YFSETQ.